One and the same sample provided the 3 T cell receptor beta chains below, sequenced in a study of T cells in localized non-small cell lung cancer. The assay was immunoSEQ multiplex PCR, and TCRdb's table has in-frame clones only and misses some. The table records 2,500 to 3,000 clones, roughly 32% of them present only once. The sequencing used lung tumor tissue, collected before any cancer treatment. The receptor source for this set is a female donor over 55 with stage II squamous cell lung carcinoma.

This clone was counted between two and nine times. The rearrangement uses TRBV18 and TRBJ2-2, with D uncertain. Trimming stripped 2 bases from V and 1 base from J, with 8 bases between. The CDR3 extends over 15 amino acids. The germline gives CDR1 KGHSH, CDR2 LQKENI. This chain's CDR3 is CASSPYIENTGELFF. The CDR3 coding sequence is TGTGCCAGCTCACCATACATCGAGAACACCGGGGAGCTGTTTTTT.

This clone occurred a few times. The chain couples TRBV6-8 to TRBJ2-3, with a tentative D call TRBD1 (6 bases). The germline gives CDR1 MNHGY, CDR2 SAAAGT. The CDR3 spans 14 residues. V was trimmed by 4 bases and J by 3 bases, leaving 11 bases between them. CDR3 in amino acids: CASSLMTGTDTQYF. The DNA of the CDR3 is TGTGCCAGCAGTTTAATGACAGGTACAGATACGCAGTATTTT.

V gene TRBV29-1 combines with J gene TRBJ2-3; 12 bases agree with TRBD2. In germline, CDR1 is SQVTM, CDR2 ANQGSEA. The J segment lost 2 bases and the V segment lost 4 bases, leaving 7 bases of the junction unmatched. CDR3 size: 16 residues. The CDR3: CSVAHGLAGITDTQYF. The CDR3 DNA is TGCAGCGTTGCCCACGGACTAGCGGGGATCACAGATACGCAGTATTTT.